The rows below give T cell receptor beta chains drawn from one sample of a study of post-analysis software for immune sequencing data. TCRdb redid the calling of the PCR reads with MiXCR, one entry per CDR3 protein. The table has 750,000 to 900,000 distinct CDR3 sequences, 46% seen once. The sequencing input was blood. All receptors come from a girl aged 10 to 17 with multiple sclerosis. The CDR3 runs from the conserved cysteine through the conserved F or W. A D gene is named only where the DNA matches it firmly. Where a row states a size, it is once, few, many or the class of an expanded clone; other rows omit it.

TRBV15	TRBD2	17	NA	TRBJ2-1	CATSRGGHGGAYNEQFF	TGTGCCACCAGCAGAGGGGGACACGGGGGGGCCTACAATGAGCAGTTCTTC
TRBV11-2	NA	17	NA	TRBJ2-7	CASSFFLDGHAPYEQYF	TGTGCCAGCAGCTTTTTCTTGGACGGCCACGCCCCATACGAGCAGTACTTC
TRBV24-1	NA	17	NA	TRBJ2-5	CATSPSYRAPAGETQYF	TGTGCCACCAGCCCTTCATACCGGGCTCCTGCCGGAGAGACCCAGTACTTC
TRBV15	NA	16	few	TRBJ2-7	CATSRETPEGSYEQYF	TGTGCCACCAGCAGAGAGACCCCCGAGGGCTCCTACGAGCAGTACTTC
TRBV4-1	NA	14	NA	TRBJ2-1	CASSRDPLMNEQFF	TGCGCCAGCAGCCGGGACCCCCTGATGAATGAGCAGTTCTTC
TRBV28	NA	16	NA	TRBJ2-2	CASTLAGTVITGGLFF	TGTGCCAGCACCCTCGCCGGGACAGTCATCACCGGGGGGCTGTTTTTT
TRBV20-1	TRBD2	18	NA	TRBJ2-1	CSAEGKTSGIGRSDEQFF	TGCAGTGCTGAGGGGAAGACTAGCGGGATAGGGCGATCGGATGAGCAGTTCTTC
TRBV29-1	TRBD2	10	few	TRBJ2-1	CSVGGTSQFF	TGCAGCGTTGGGGGGACTAGCCAGTTCTTC
TRBV14	TRBD2	15	NA	TRBJ2-3	CASSWTSGRMDTQYF	TGTGCCAGCAGTTGGACTAGCGGGAGGATGGATACGCAGTATTTT
TRBV5-6	NA	12	few	TRBJ1-5	CASSFDNQPQHF	TGTGCCAGCAGCTTCGACAATCAGCCCCAGCATTTT
TRBV6-5	TRBD1	13	NA	TRBJ1-4	CASSRGTGEKLFF	TGTGCCAGCAGCCGCGGGACAGGAGAAAAACTGTTTTTT
TRBV4-3	NA	15	NA	TRBJ1-6	CASSQDDQHDSPPHF	TGCGCCAGCAGCCAAGATGACCAGCACGATTCACCCCCCCACTTT
TRBV6-5	NA	14	NA	TRBJ2-7	CASSYRAGPYEQYF	TGTGCCAGCAGTTACCGGGCAGGCCCCTACGAGCAGTACTTC
TRBV27	NA	15	NA	TRBJ2-7	CASSFLDKNPYEQYF	TGTGCCAGCAGTTTTTTGGACAAGAACCCCTACGAGCAGTACTTC
TRBV5-5	NA	13	NA	TRBJ2-7	CASSQQGRNEQYF	TGTGCCAGCAGCCAACAGGGCCGAAACGAGCAGTACTTC
TRBV6-2/TRBV6-3	NA	15	few	TRBJ2-6	CASSQGGLGANVLTF	TGTGCCAGCAGCCAGGGGGGTCTCGGGGCCAACGTCCTGACTTTC
TRBV7-2	TRBD1	17	few	TRBJ1-2	CASSLASPVGQNYGYTF	TGTGCCAGCAGCTTAGCATCGCCGGTGGGACAGAACTATGGCTACACCTTC
TRBV4-1	TRBD1	14	few	TRBJ2-7	CASSHPGQGDEQYF	TGCGCCAGCAGCCATCCGGGACAGGGGGACGAGCAGTACTTC
TRBV29-1	TRBD1	14	NA	TRBJ2-1	CSVARAGGNYEQFF	TGCAGCGTTGCGCGGGCAGGGGGCAACTACGAGCAGTTCTTC
TRBV11-2	NA	14	NA	TRBJ1-6	CASSLASYNSPLHF	TGTGCCAGCAGCTTAGCGTCCTATAATTCACCCCTCCACTTT
TRBV5-1	TRBD2	16	few	TRBJ2-7	CASSLVASGGTYEQYF	TGCGCCAGCAGCTTGGTGGCTAGCGGGGGAACCTACGAGCAGTACTTC
TRBV7-9	TRBD2	17	NA	TRBJ2-7	CASSLGGLAGGYHEQYF	TGTGCCAGCAGCTTAGGCGGACTAGCGGGAGGTTACCACGAGCAGTACTTC
TRBV3-1	NA	16	NA	TRBJ2-1	CASSPQFFSSYNEQFF	TGTGCCAGCAGCCCGCAGTTCTTCAGCTCCTACAATGAGCAGTTCTTC
TRBV30	NA	13	few	TRBJ1-2	CAWSPGTTYGYTF	TGTGCCTGGAGTCCGGGGACCACATATGGCTACACCTTC
TRBV20-1	NA	14	NA	TRBJ2-7	CSARDRNSTYEQYF	TGCAGTGCTAGAGATCGAAACTCTACCTACGAGCAGTACTTC
TRBV2	NA	13	NA	TRBJ1-1	CASNAGSNTEAFF	TGTGCCAGCAACGCAGGATCGAACACTGAAGCTTTCTTT
TRBV10-3	TRBD2	16	NA	TRBJ2-1	CAISEVSGRSGNEQFF	TGTGCCATCAGTGAGGTTAGCGGGAGGTCGGGCAATGAGCAGTTCTTC
TRBV12-3/TRBV12-4	NA	14	few	TRBJ1-2	CASSPPDNNYGYTF	TGTGCCAGCAGCCCTCCCGACAATAACTATGGCTACACCTTC
TRBV3-1	TRBD2	18	NA	TRBJ2-1	CASSQVGLAGGWANEQFF	TGTGCCAGCAGCCAAGTGGGACTAGCGGGAGGATGGGCCAATGAGCAGTTCTTC
TRBV4-2	TRBD2	16	many	TRBJ2-5	CASSQDRLAPEETQYF	TGTGCCAGCAGCCAGGACCGACTAGCTCCGGAAGAGACCCAGTACTTC
TRBV29-1	NA	13	NA	TRBJ1-2	CSVETENLYGYTF	TGCAGCGTAGAGACAGAGAACTTATATGGCTACACCTTC
TRBV6-6	NA	13	NA	TRBJ1-2	CASSDTGDYGYTF	TGTGCCAGCAGCGATACGGGGGACTATGGCTACACCTTC
TRBV29-1	TRBD1	11	few	TRBJ2-1	CSVEGRDRWFF	TGCAGCGTTGAAGGCCGGGACAGGTGGTTCTTC
TRBV7-2	NA	14	NA	TRBJ2-7	CASGVGPDSYEQYF	TGTGCCAGCGGCGTAGGCCCTGACTCCTACGAGCAGTACTTC
TRBV14	NA	14	NA	TRBJ2-5	CASSPRSEGETQYF	TGTGCCAGCAGCCCGAGAAGCGAGGGAGAGACCCAGTACTTC
TRBV5-1	NA	13	few	TRBJ2-1	CASSLGSSDEQFF	TGCGCCAGCAGCTTAGGGAGTTCCGATGAGCAGTTCTTC
TRBV29-1	TRBD2	15	NA	TRBJ2-1	CSVRRAGASYNEQFF	TGCAGCGTGAGACGGGCGGGAGCCTCCTACAATGAGCAGTTCTTC
TRBV3-1	NA	16	few	TRBJ2-5	CASSQEILDNQETQYF	TGTGCCAGCAGCCAAGAGATATTGGACAACCAAGAGACCCAGTACTTC
TRBV12-3/TRBV12-4	TRBD2	15	NA	TRBJ2-1	CASSLGTSIIREQFF	TGTGCCAGCAGTTTGGGGACTAGCATCATAAGGGAGCAGTTCTTC
TRBV4-3	NA	13	many	TRBJ2-7	CASSQEEGYEQYF	TGCGCCAGCAGCCAAGAAGAGGGCTACGAGCAGTACTTC
TRBV5-1	NA	14	NA	TRBJ1-5	CASSLGGEDQPQHF	TGCGCCAGCAGCTTGGGGGGGGAAGATCAGCCCCAGCATTTT
TRBV30	NA	13	NA	TRBJ2-7	CAWSAGNSYEQYF	TGTGCCTGGAGTGCAGGGAATAGCTACGAGCAGTACTTC
TRBV12-3/TRBV12-4	TRBD2	15	few	TRBJ2-7	CASSLGGRPSYEQYF	TGTGCCAGCAGCCTGGGGGGGAGGCCTTCCTACGAGCAGTACTTC
TRBV5-1	TRBD1	16	NA	TRBJ1-2	CASSLARTGGHGGYTF	TGCGCCAGCAGCTTGGCCCGGACAGGGGGACACGGTGGCTACACCTTC
TRBV6-1	NA	13	NA	TRBJ2-7	CASSHGPSYEQYF	TGTGCCAGCAGTCACGGCCCCTCCTACGAGCAGTACTTC
TRBV29-1	NA	13	many	TRBJ2-4	CSVGEGIENIQYF	TGCAGCGTTGGCGAGGGGATCGAAAACATTCAGTACTTC
TRBV4-2	NA	18	NA	TRBJ2-1	CASSQDPGRRGLSNEQFF	TGTGCCAGCAGCCAAGATCCGGGACGCCGGGGGTTAAGCAATGAGCAGTTCTTC
TRBV24-1	NA	12	NA	TRBJ1-5	CATSAGGWPQHF	TGTGCCACCAGTGCCGGCGGTTGGCCCCAGCATTTT